These 29 T cell receptor beta chains share one sample of origin, sequenced in a study of shared clonotypes between healthy human individuals. Profiled with immunoSEQ multiplex PCR; TCRdb holds only in-frame clones, not every one. The sample gives over a million clones, more than 75% of which show up once; under 0.8% is in the top ten. The sequenced sample consisted of memory CD4+ T cells from PBMCs. This sample's subset: CD45RA-negative fraction. These receptor sequences come from a young man in good health. Some clones in this sample may be carry-over from other donors' samples.

The rearrangement joins TRBV27 to TRBJ2-6, with no clear D. CDR1 and CDR2 from the germline V gene are MNHEY and SMNVEV (reference sequence). V was shortened by 4 bases and J by 0 bases, with 4 bases between the two germline ends. The CDR3 runs to 14 residues. CDR3 protein: CASSYDSGANVLTF. Written as DNA, the CDR3 is TGTGCCAGCAGTTATGACTCTGGGGCCAACGTCCTGACTTTC.

About this clone: This specimen includes other DNA sequences encoding the same CDR3. This chain joins TRBV7-2 and TRBJ2-3; D not certain. This CDR3 contains 13 residues. Trimming shortened V by 1 base and J by 4 bases, and 6 bases separated the two germline ends. From germline, CDR1 is SGHTA and CDR2 FQGNSA. The CDR3 region has the DNA TGTGCCAGCAGCTTAGGCCCTCCAGATACGCAGTATTTT. This encodes CASSLGPPDTQYF.

This clone was seen just once. The chain uses TRBV20-1 and TRBJ1-1; D gene unclear. Trimming pared 5 bases from V and 5 bases from J, leaving 9 bases between. The CDR3 runs 11 residues. CDR1 DFQATT and CDR2 SNEGSKA come from the germline V gene (reference sequence). The CDR3 sequence is CSAPWGTEAFF. Here the CDR3 DNA reads TGCAGTGCTCCTTGGGGTACTGAAGCTTTCTTT.

J is TRBJ2-3 and V is TRBV4-1, with TRBD1 matching 10 bases. The CDR3 extends over 16 amino acids. The V gene's germline CDR1 is MGHRA and CDR2 YSYEKL. The junction had 10 bases not matched to a gene; V was cut back by 5 bases and J by 5 bases. The DNA of the CDR3 is TGCGCCAGCAGCGTCAGAGGGACAGGGGTAGTAGATACGCAGTATTTT. Protein product: CASSVRGTGVVDTQYF.

The gene calls are TRBV19 and TRBJ1-2; D may be TRBD1 (6 bases). Germline V gives CDR1 LNHDA, CDR2 SQIVND (reference sequence). The length of the CDR3 is 15 residues. The V and J ends lost 7 bases and 0 bases respectively, with 15 bases between them. The CDR3 DNA sequence: TGTGCCAGTACCCAAACAGGGTATTCTAACTATGGCTACACCTTC. Its protein is CASTQTGYSNYGYTF.

The J gene is TRBJ2-1, the V gene TRBV5-6, with 10 bases identical to TRBD1. J lost 8 bases, V lost 4 bases, and 12 bases had no gene match. Germline V gives CDR1 SGHDT, CDR2 YYEEEE. This CDR3 contains 16 residues. The CDR3 bases are TGTGCCAGCAGCCTTCCGCGGGACAGGGGAAGAGATGAGCAGTTCTTC. As protein: CASSLPRDRGRDEQFF.

Notes on this clone: Possible read error: a much larger clone is one base away. Additional DNA sequences in this sample encode the identical CDR3. The rearrangement joins TRBV7-2 to TRBJ2-2; D is unclear. This CDR3 spans 13 amino acids. Germline V gene data show CDR1 as SGHTA and CDR2 as FQGNSA. V dropped 3 bases and J dropped 1 base, with 3 bases sitting between them. Written as DNA, the CDR3 is TGTGCCAGCAGCTTGCTGAACACCGGGGAGCTGTTTTTT. Translation: CASSLLNTGELFF.

This clone was counted a single time. Only one base separates this from a far larger clonotype, so it likely reflects a read error. Other DNA sequences in this sample translate to the same CDR3. The chain uses TRBV6-5 and TRBJ2-7; the match to TRBD1 covers 7 bases. The germline V gene has CDR1 MNHEY and CDR2 SVGAGI. V shed 6 bases and J 2 bases; nucleotides not matched to a gene: 1. The CDR3 is 12 amino acids. The CDR3 nucleotides read TGTGCCAGCAGACAGGGGACCTACGAGCAGTACTTC. It codes for CASRQGTYEQYF.

The rearrangement uses TRBV28 and TRBJ2-7; tentatively, D is TRBD2 (5 bases). This CDR3 has 12 residues. Trimming stripped 7 bases from V and 3 bases from J, with 10 bases between. Germline V CDR1 and CDR2: MDHEN, SYDVKM. The CDR3: CASTDLNYEQYF. The CDR3 nucleotides are TGTGCCAGCACGGACTTGAACTACGAGCAGTACTTC.

The J gene is TRBJ2-7, the V gene TRBV18; 8 positions agree with TRBD1. This CDR3 has 13 amino acids. The J segment lost 2 bases and the V segment lost 6 bases, leaving 3 bases of the junction unmatched. Germline V gene lookup returns CDR1 KGHSH and CDR2 LQKENI. The CDR3 DNA is TGTGCCAGCTCCCGGGGACAGGCCTACGAGCAGTACTTC. Amino acids: CASSRGQAYEQYF.

This clone was counted a few times. The chain combines TRBV2 with TRBJ1-5; D not resolved. CDR3 length equals 14 residues. The germline V gene has CDR1 SNHLY and CDR2 FYNNEI. Deletions cut 4 bases from V and 2 bases from J, with 9 bases between. The CDR3 DNA reads TGTGCCAGCAGTGCTAGTAGTGGCAATCAGCCCCAGCATTTT. This encodes CASSASSGNQPQHF. The full variable domain, completed using reference TRBV2 and TRBJ1-5, is EPEVTQTPSHQVTQMGQEVILRCVPISNHLYFYWYRQILGQKVEFLVSFYNNEISEKSEIFDDQFSVERPDGSNFTLKIRSTKLEDSAMYFCASSASSGNQPQHFGDGTRLSIL.

This clone was counted a few times. The chain employs TRBV30 and TRBJ1-1, with a weak D call TRBD1 (5 bases). The CDR3 runs 14 residues. Germline V gene sequence: CDR1 GTSNPN, CDR2 SVGIG (reference sequence). Trimming removed 2 bases from V and 5 bases from J, with 15 bases in between. CDR3 nucleotides: TGTGCCTGGAGTCCTTGGGGGAGGAAAACTGAAGCTTTCTTT. Translated, it gives CAWSPWGRKTEAFF.

V usage is TRBV7-3 and J usage is TRBJ2-7, with a possible D match to TRBD1 (6 bases). Near its end, the DNA agrees better with TRBJ2-5, so the J call may be wrong. From germline, CDR1 is SGHTA and CDR2 FQGTGA. The CDR3 is 13 residues long. The CDR3 reads CASSTGLRETQYF. The DNA of the CDR3 is TGTGCCAGCAGCACAGGGCTTAGAGAGACCCAGTACTTC.

The chain recombines TRBV7-9 with TRBJ2-1; 7 bases align to TRBD2. CDR3 length: 16 amino acids. Per germline, CDR1 SEHNR and CDR2 FQNEAQ (reference sequence). J lost 0 bases, V lost 4 bases, and 6 bases had no gene match. This CDR3 reads CASSSLAGVSYNEQFF. The CDR3 DNA is TGTGCCAGCAGCTCGTTAGCGGGTGTCTCCTACAATGAGCAGTTCTTC. Variable domain in full (rest from reference TRBV7-9 and TRBJ2-1): DTGVSQNPRHKITKRGQNVTFRCDPISEHNRLYWYRQTLGQGPEFLTYFQNEAQLEKSRLLSDRFSAERPKGSFSTLEIQRTEQGDSAMYLCASSSLAGVSYNEQFFGPGTRLTVL.

The V call is TRBV19, the J call TRBJ2-2, with D possibly being TRBD1 (6 bases). This CDR3 comprises 16 residues. Germline CDR1 LNHDA, CDR2 SQIVND (reference sequence). Trimming removed 1 base from V and 6 bases from J, with 15 bases in between. The CDR3 coding sequence is TGTGCCAGTAGTATAGTACCTGGGGGCAGTCCCGGGGAGCTGTTTTTT. This codes for CASSIVPGGSPGELFF.

The chain couples TRBV6-4 to TRBJ2-7; the D is unclear. The V gene lost 9 bases and the J gene lost 3 bases, with 15 bases spanning the gap. CDR3 length: 13 amino acids. Germline lookup yields CDR1 MRHNA and CDR2 SNTAGT. CDR3 amino acids: CARNKARNYEQYF. In DNA form, the CDR3 reads TGTGCCAGAAACAAAGCCAGGAACTACGAGCAGTACTTC.

This rearrangement joins TRBV6-5 to TRBJ1-5; D is undetermined. The CDR3 has 13 amino acids. V gave up 10 bases and J gave up 0 bases, with 10 bases separating them. From germline, CDR1 is MNHEY and CDR2 SVGAGI. The CDR3 nucleotides read TGTGCCATCGGAACCGATAGCAATCAGCCCCAGCATTTT. Translating gives CAIGTDSNQPQHF.

A note on this clone: A read error may be the cause here, since a much bigger clone is one base away. The chain has TRBV4-1 and TRBJ1-4, with 7 positions matching TRBD1. CDR3 length: 16 residues. Germline values: CDR1 MGHRA, CDR2 YSYEKL. The DNA for the CDR3 is TGCGCCAGCAGCCCCGCCAACAGGGGAGGTGTTGAAAAACTGCTTTTT. This gives the protein CASSPANRGGVEKLLF.

This clone was recorded only once. The CDR3 loop is CASSVAPVQGSYNEQFF. CDR3 in DNA: TGTGCCAGCAGCGTAGCCCCCGTTCAGGGGTCCTACAATGAGCAGTTCTTC. The chain carries TRBV5-4 and TRBJ2-1, with D possibly being TRBD1 (6 bases). Per germline, CDR1 SGHNT and CDR2 YYREEE (reference sequence). The CDR3 totals 17 residues. V lost 4 bases and J lost 1, with 18 bases in between.

This chain connects TRBV19 to TRBJ1-1; no clear D. Trimming shortened V by 7 bases and J by 6 bases, and 15 bases separated the two germline ends. The germline V gene encodes CDR1 LNHDA and CDR2 SQIVND (reference sequence). The CDR3 has 13 residues. DNA for the CDR3: TGTGCCAGTAACCAACGAAGAGGGTCTGAAGCTTTCTTT. It encodes CASNQRRGSEAFF.

The genes are TRBV28 and TRBJ2-3; D is ambiguous. CDR1 and CDR2 from the germline V gene are MDHEN and SYDVKM. Trimming removed 7 bases at V and 4 bases at J, with 9 bases between. The CDR3 is 12 residues long. CDR3 residues: CASTEVADTQYF. The CDR3 DNA follows: TGTGCCAGCACCGAAGTGGCAGATACGCAGTATTTT.

CDR3 DNA: TGTGCCAGCAGTACACCTTCAGGTGGCTATGGCTACACCTTC. It translates to CASSTPSGGYGYTF. The chain has TRBV11-2 and TRBJ1-2; D ambiguous. Per the germline V gene, CDR1 is SGHAT and CDR2 is FQNNGV. The V and J ends lost 6 bases and 4 bases respectively, with 15 bases between them. This CDR3 has 14 amino acids. Together with reference TRBV11-2 and TRBJ1-2, the CDR3 gives the full variable domain: EAGVAQSPRYKIIEKRQSVAFWCNPISGHATLYWYQQILGQGPKLLIQFQNNGVVDDSQLPKDRFSAERLKGVDSTLKIQPAKLEDSAVYLCASSTPSGGYGYTFGSGTRLTVV.

This chain connects TRBV5-4 to TRBJ2-1, with TRBD2 matching 7 bases. This CDR3 has 16 residues. Germline CDR1 is SGHNT and CDR2 is YYREEE (reference sequence). Germline trimming cut 3 bases from V and 2 bases from J; bases unmatched to any gene: 8. CDR3: CASSSAGGRTYNEQFF. The DNA of the CDR3 is TGTGCCAGCAGCTCGGCCGGGGGGAGGACCTACAATGAGCAGTTCTTC.

There are a few counts of this clone. The chain joins TRBV11-3 to TRBJ2-2; 7 positions agree with TRBD1. The CDR3 is 13 residues long. V lost 5 bases, J lost 8 bases, and 5 bases stayed unmatched. The germline V gene has CDR1 SGHNT and CDR2 YENEEA. This CDR3 is CASSDRVTGELFF. In DNA, the CDR3 is TGTGCCAGCAGCGACAGGGTGACAGGGGAGCTGTTTTTT.

This chain connects TRBV9 to TRBJ2-3, with a possible D match to TRBD1 (5 bases). Trimming removed 0 bases from V and 2 bases from J, with 16 bases in between. CDR1 and CDR2 from the germline V gene are SGDLS and YYNGEE. CDR3 length equals 17 residues. The CDR3: CASSVDSPVGVTDTQYF. CDR3 bases: TGTGCCAGCAGCGTAGATAGTCCCGTAGGGGTCACAGATACGCAGTATTTT. Full variable domain (missing parts from reference TRBV9 and TRBJ2-3): DSGVTQTPKHLITATGQRVTLRCSPRSGDLSVYWYQQSLDQGLQFLIQYYNGEERAKGNILERFSAQQFPDLHSELNLSSLELGDSALYFCASSVDSPVGVTDTQYFGPGTRLTVL.

V and J are TRBV7-2 and TRBJ2-7; TRBD2 aligns across 13 bases. Germline-derived CDR1 and CDR2 are SGHTA and FQGNSA. The V gene end was trimmed by 5 bases and the J gene end by 4 bases; junction bases not matched to a gene: 8. There are 16 residues in the CDR3. The CDR3 loop reads CASSTMGLAGSYEQYF. CDR3 nucleotides: TGTGCCAGCAGCACGATGGGACTAGCGGGATCTTACGAGCAGTACTTC.

The genes are TRBV11-1 and TRBJ2-7; D perhaps matches TRBD2 (6 bases). This CDR3 comprises 14 residues. V lost 2 bases and J lost 5, with 13 bases in between. CDR1 SGHAT and CDR2 FQDESV come from the germline V gene (reference sequence). The CDR3 spells CASSLRQGGHEQYF. CDR3 coding DNA: TGTGCCAGCAGCTTACGTCAGGGAGGTCACGAGCAGTACTTC.

This sequence joins TRBV28 and TRBJ1-1; tentative D call: TRBD1 (6 bases). Germline values: CDR1 MDHEN, CDR2 SYDVKM. The CDR3 has 15 residues. With 5 bases removed from V and 5 bases from J, the gap between germline ends came to 18 bases. CDR3 bases: TGTGCCAGCAGTATCCCTTCTACAGGGTTTACTGAAGCTTTCTTT. Residues: CASSIPSTGFTEAFF.

The rearrangement joins TRBV7-8 to TRBJ2-1; possible D gene TRBD2, 6 bases. Germline-derived CDR1 and CDR2 are SGHVS and FQNEAQ. The CDR3 covers 16 residues. V was pared by 1 base and J by 9 bases, with 19 bases between. The CDR3 loop is CASSLGGRKAPSEQFF. CDR3 DNA sequence: TGTGCCAGCAGCTTAGGGGGGAGGAAGGCCCCTAGTGAGCAGTTCTTC.